These 25 T cell receptor beta chains came from one sample sequenced in a study of T cell clonality in common variable immunodeficiency. Produced via immunoSEQ multiplex PCR; TCRdb's table is partial and in-frame only. The sample shows approximately 44,000 clones, none of them appearing just once. The sequenced sample was peripheral blood mononuclear cells. The receptors originated from a person between 18 and 69 years old in good health.

This clone was found many times. Sequencing ends 3 residues short of the CDR3 end; the germline J gene provides the rest. This rearrangement joins TRBV20-1 to TRBJ2-3; 10 nucleotides align to TRBD2. The CDR3 sequence is 14 residues long. V was clipped by 5 bases and J by 4 bases; unmatched bases: 6. Per the germline V gene, CDR1 is DFQATT and CDR2 is SNEGSKA (reference sequence). CDR3 protein: CSALSGGAADTQYF. The sequenced CDR3 bases are TGCAGTGCTTTAAGCGGGGGGGCAGCAGATACG.

In this sample, this clone turned up a few times. The read terminates 3 residues before the CDR3 end, so the remaining end is supplied by the germline J gene. V is TRBV5-1 and J is TRBJ2-3, with 9 bases matching TRBD2. The CDR3 is 16 amino acids. V lost 4 bases to trimming and J lost 5 bases; unmatched junction nucleotides: 11. Germline lookup yields CDR1 SGHRS and CDR2 YFSETQ. This chain's CDR3 is CASSTGGLAGLDTQYF. The sequenced CDR3 bases are TGCGCCAGCAGCACCGGCGGGCTAGCGGGGTTAGATACG.

This clone occurred many times. Read sequence stops 3 residues before the CDR3 end, and the germline J gene provides the missing end. This chain joins TRBV7-3 and TRBJ2-1; TRBD2 might be the D (6 bases). The CDR3 consists of 11 residues. The germline CDR1 and CDR2 sequences are SGHTA and FQGTGA. V was clipped by 5 bases and J by 9 bases, with 8 bases between them. CDR3 DNA (partial): TGTGCCAGCAGCCTTAGCGGTGAG. It codes for CASSLSGE. Given in full, the CDR3 is CASSLSGEQFF.

This clone was counted many times. The read finishes 3 residues shy of the CDR3 end, and the germline J gene is used to complete it. The chain couples TRBV28 to TRBJ1-2; 9 bases line up with TRBD1. Losses at the gene ends were 3 bases for V and 6 bases for J; bases not matched to a gene: 8. The length of the CDR3 is 15 residues. Germline V lookup: CDR1 MDHEN, CDR2 SYDVKM. The CDR3 loop reads CASSLYRTGADGYTF. The sequenced CDR3 bases are TGTGCCAGCAGTTTGTACCGGACAGGGGCGGATGGC.

This clone was observed at least ten times. The read ends 3 residues early relative to the CDR3; the germline J gene fills the gap. This sequence joins TRBV19 and TRBJ2-7; 9 bases map to TRBD1. Trimming took 10 bases from V and 5 from J; bases not matched to a gene: 15. Germline assignment: CDR1 LNHDA and CDR2 SQIVND (reference sequence). The CDR3 spans 15 residues. CDR3 sequence reads: CATSPPGTGYNEQYF. CDR3 DNA (partial): TGTGCCACTTCGCCCCCCGGGACAGGGTATAACGAG. Drawing the rest from reference TRBV19 and TRBJ2-7, the complete variable domain is DGGITQSPKYLFRKEGQNVTLSCEQNLNHDAMYWYRQDPGQGLRLIYYSQIVNDFQKGDIAEGYSVSREKKESFPLTVTSAQKNPTAFYLCATSPPGTGYNEQYFGPGTRLTVT.

The table lists this clone with many counts. The read ends 3 residues early relative to the CDR3; the germline J gene fills the gap. The V and J genes are TRBV20-1 and TRBJ1-1; TRBD1 might be the D (5 bases). Germline CDR1 and CDR2: DFQATT and SNEGSKA (reference sequence). Trimming shortened V by 6 bases and J by 4 bases, and 15 bases separated the two germline ends. This CDR3 comprises 13 residues. CDR3 bases read: TGCAGTGCCGGCGAGGGACTTTCCACTGAA. It translates to CSAGEGLSTE. The full CDR3 protein is CSAGEGLSTEAFF.

This clone was picked up many times. The read stops 3 residues short of the end of the CDR3; the missing end is completed from the germline J gene. The chain links TRBV19 to TRBJ1-2; D gene ambiguous. Trimming removed 7 bases from V and 0 bases from J, with 12 bases in between. This CDR3 is 14 amino acids long. Germline assignment: CDR1 LNHDA and CDR2 SQIVND (reference sequence). The CDR3 here is CASKRPTSNYGYTF. The sequenced CDR3 bases are TGTGCCAGTAAGCGACCCACATCTAACTATGGC.

This clone was observed at least ten times. The missing CDR3 end, 3 residues past where the read stops, is filled in from the germline J gene. This chain connects TRBV7-3 to TRBJ1-1; D is ambiguous. The CDR3 extends over 13 amino acids. V was cut by 6 bases and J by 4 bases, with 12 bases left in between. The V gene's germline CDR1 is SGHTA and CDR2 FQGTGA. The covered CDR3 bases are TGTGCCAGCAGGACGACGGGGAGCACTGAA. It yields the protein CASRTTGSTE. Given in full, the CDR3 is CASRTTGSTEAFF.

This clone was recorded many times. The observed sequence ends 3 residues before the CDR3 terminus, with the missing tail filled in from the germline J gene. J is TRBJ1-2 and V is TRBV20-1; 7 nucleotides align to TRBD1. The CDR3 loop spans 14 amino acids. V trimming: 1 base; J trimming: 2 bases; junction bases outside the gene matches: 4. CDR1 and CDR2 from the germline V gene are DFQATT and SNEGSKA (reference sequence). The CDR3 loop is CSARGYRGNYGYTF. The sequenced CDR3 bases are TGCAGTGCTAGAGGTTACAGGGGAAACTATGGC.

This clone was picked up many times. The read falls 3 residues short of the CDR3 end, and the missing part is taken from the germline J gene. This chain uses TRBV19 with TRBJ1-1, with 7 nucleotides matching TRBD1. The junction had 5 bases not matched to a gene; V was cut back by 3 bases and J by 1 base. The CDR3 sequence is 15 residues long. Germline CDR1 is LNHDA and CDR2 is SQIVND (reference sequence). The sequenced CDR3 bases are TGTGCCAGTAGTATGCCAGGGGGACCGAACACTGAA. This encodes CASSMPGGPNTE. The entire CDR3 protein is CASSMPGGPNTEAFF.

This clone was observed at least ten times. From the germline J gene comes the end of the CDR3, since the read stops 3 residues before it. The rearrangement uses TRBV20-1 and TRBJ2-3; TRBD2 matches 12 bases. Germline V gene data show CDR1 as DFQATT and CDR2 as SNEGSKA (reference sequence). Germline trimming cut 3 bases from V and 0 bases from J; bases unmatched to any gene: 4. CDR3 length: 16 residues. Partial CDR3 DNA: TGCAGTGCTAGGTCCGGGACTAGCGGGAGCACAGATACG. The encoded protein is CSARSGTSGSTDT. The whole CDR3 sequence is CSARSGTSGSTDTQYF.

In its sample, this clone was seen many times. The CDR3 is cut off 3 residues early in the read; its end comes from the germline J gene. V gene TRBV20-1 combines with J gene TRBJ1-1, with D unresolved. This CDR3 region has 12 residues. V gave up 2 bases and J gave up 1 base, with 5 bases separating them. Germline CDR1 and CDR2: DFQATT and SNEGSKA (reference sequence). The CDR3 here is CSARQSNTEAFF. CDR3 bases read: TGCAGTGCTAGACAGTCGAACACTGAA.

The sample holds many counts of this clone. The observed sequence ends 3 residues before the CDR3 terminus, with the missing tail filled in from the germline J gene. The rearrangement joins TRBV2 to TRBJ1-1, with a possible D match to TRBD1 (5 bases). The germline CDR1 and CDR2 sequences are SNHLY and FYNNEI. This CDR3 is built from 13 residues. V lost 11 bases to trimming and J lost 3 bases, with 16 bases between them. The CDR3 loop reads CAGSGIMDTEAFF. CDR3 bases read: TGTGCCGGATCAGGGATAATGGACACTGAA.

This clone was observed at least ten times. The CDR3 end is not reached by the read, which stops 3 residues before it; the germline J gene fills it in. This chain joins TRBV18 and TRBJ2-5; 7 bases align to TRBD2. Per germline, CDR1 KGHSH and CDR2 LQKENI. CDR3 size: 16 residues. Trimming took 1 base from V and 0 from J; bases not matched to a gene: 5. CDR3 residues: CASSPQAGHHQETQYF. The CDR3 DNA, read in part, is TGTGCCAGCTCACCACAAGCGGGGCACCACCAAGAGACC.

This clone was observed a handful of times. The read terminates 3 residues ahead of where the CDR3 ends, so the germline J gene completes it. This chain joins TRBV7-9 and TRBJ2-4, with D possibly being TRBD1 or TRBD2 (5 bases each). The CDR3 is 13 residues long. Germline-derived CDR1 and CDR2 are SEHNR and FQNEAQ (reference sequence). The CDR3 loop reads CASSAAGSKGQYF. Partial CDR3 DNA: TGTGCCAGCAGCGCAGCAGGGAGTAAAGGT.

This clone was detected many times. The observed sequence ends 3 residues before the CDR3 terminus, with the missing tail filled in from the germline J gene. The V call is TRBV4-2, the J call TRBJ2-1, with 8 bases matching TRBD2. Trimming removed 0 bases from V and 4 bases from J; junction bases left unmatched: 5. In germline, CDR1 is LGHNA, CDR2 YNFKEQ. The CDR3 covers 16 residues. The CDR3 is CASSQDRIAGYNEQFF. The CDR3 DNA, read in part, is TGTGCCAGCAGCCAAGATAGGATAGCGGGGTACAATGAG.

This clone was seen at least ten times. The CDR3 end lies 3 residues beyond the end of the read and is filled in from the germline J gene. V is TRBV5-1 and J is TRBJ1-5, with TRBD1 identical over 7 bases. The CDR3 has 15 amino acids. Germline assignment: CDR1 SGHRS and CDR2 YFSETQ. J gave up 2 bases and V 1 base, and 3 bases lay outside the gene matches. CDR3 DNA (partial): TGCGCCAGCAGCTTGACAGGGGATCGCAATCAGCCC. It translates to CASSLTGDRNQP. The whole CDR3 reads CASSLTGDRNQPQHF.

This clone was observed at least ten times. The read falls 3 residues short of the CDR3 end, and the missing part is taken from the germline J gene. J is TRBJ1-6 and V is TRBV7-6; D may be TRBD1 (5 bases). This CDR3 is 14 amino acids long. CDR1 SGHVS and CDR2 FNYEAQ come from the germline V gene. V lost 1 base, J lost 6 bases, and 7 bases lay in between. The sequenced CDR3 bases are TGTGCCAGCAGCTTAGGACAGTCTAATTCACCC. The encoded protein is CASSLGQSNSP. The full-length CDR3 reads as CASSLGQSNSPLHF.

This clone appeared many times. The observed sequence ends 3 residues before the CDR3 terminus, with the missing tail filled in from the germline J gene. The chain is built from TRBV11-2 and TRBJ1-1; 9 bases line up with TRBD1. The CDR3 runs to 15 residues. V gave up 7 bases and J gave up 4 bases; unmatched junction bases: 10. CDR1 SGHAT and CDR2 FQNNGV come from the germline V gene. The sequenced part of the CDR3 DNA is TGTGCCAGCAAACCCGGGACAGGGTTTCCCACTGAA. Protein product: CASKPGTGFPTE. The whole CDR3 sequence reads CASKPGTGFPTEAFF.

This clone showed up many times. The read comes to an end 3 residues before the CDR3 does, leaving the germline J gene to fill in the end. The chain uses TRBV29-1 and TRBJ2-5, with 12 bases identical to TRBD1. With V trimmed by 5 bases and J by 6 bases, 4 bases remained unmatched. Germline CDR1 SQVTM, CDR2 ANQGSEA. This CDR3 region has 13 residues. The sequenced part of the CDR3 DNA is TGCAGCGTTAGGGGACAGGGGGCGAAGACC. Translating gives CSVRGQGAKT. The entire CDR3 protein is CSVRGQGAKTQYF.

This clone was picked up many times. The CDR3 end lies 3 residues beyond the end of the read and is filled in from the germline J gene. The genes are TRBV20-1 and TRBJ1-1; tentative D call: TRBD1 (6 bases). CDR1 is DFQATT, CDR2 SNEGSKA, per germline (reference sequence). This CDR3 contains 11 residues. V shed 3 bases and J shed 5 bases, with 7 bases lying between them. The CDR3 reads CSASTGTEAFF. CDR3 DNA (partial): TGCAGTGCTAGTACAGGGACTGAA.

The sample holds many counts of this clone. The read finishes 3 residues shy of the CDR3 end, and the germline J gene is used to complete it. This chain connects TRBV5-1 to TRBJ2-1, with D possibly TRBD1 on 6 matching bases. The CDR3 is made up of 15 amino acids. The germline V and J ends were trimmed by 0 bases and 3 bases, with 10 bases remaining between them. CDR1 is SGHRS, CDR2 YFSETQ, per germline. The sequenced part of the CDR3 DNA is TGCGCCAGCAGCTTGGTTCTGGACAGCTACAATGAG. Translation gives CASSLVLDSYNE. The CDR3 in full is CASSLVLDSYNEQFF.

This clone was observed at least ten times. The CDR3 goes on 3 residues after the read ends, and that part is filled in from the germline J gene. V usage is TRBV7-2 and J usage is TRBJ1-2, with 7 nucleotides matching TRBD1. This CDR3 comprises 12 residues. Germline-derived CDR1 and CDR2 are SGHTA and FQGNSA. The part of the CDR3 DNA that was read is TGTGCCAGCAGGAAGACAGGGAGCGGC. This translates into CASRKTGSG. The full-length CDR3 reads as CASRKTGSGYTF.

This clone was counted many times. Read coverage stops 3 residues before the CDR3 terminus; the germline J gene supplies the remainder. The chain recombines TRBV5-1 with TRBJ1-1; no clear D. CDR3 length: 14 residues. V was shortened by 0 bases and J by 7 bases, with 13 bases between the two germline ends. Looked up from germline, CDR1 is SGHRS and CDR2 is YFSETQ. Incomplete CDR3 DNA: TGCGCCAGCAGCTTGGTACGGCAGGCAAATGAA. Amino acids: CASSLVRQANE. The whole CDR3 sequence is CASSLVRQANEAFF.

The table lists this clone with many counts. Read sequence stops 3 residues before the CDR3 end, and the germline J gene provides the missing end. The chain carries TRBV5-1 and TRBJ1-1; D is perhaps TRBD1 (6 bases). This CDR3 contains 15 residues. CDR1 is SGHRS and CDR2 is YFSETQ in the germline V gene. Trimming took 0 bases from V and 2 from J, leaving 11 bases between them. CDR3 loop: CASSLGGQLNTEAFF. The covered CDR3 bases are TGCGCCAGCAGCTTGGGGGGACAACTTAACACTGAA.